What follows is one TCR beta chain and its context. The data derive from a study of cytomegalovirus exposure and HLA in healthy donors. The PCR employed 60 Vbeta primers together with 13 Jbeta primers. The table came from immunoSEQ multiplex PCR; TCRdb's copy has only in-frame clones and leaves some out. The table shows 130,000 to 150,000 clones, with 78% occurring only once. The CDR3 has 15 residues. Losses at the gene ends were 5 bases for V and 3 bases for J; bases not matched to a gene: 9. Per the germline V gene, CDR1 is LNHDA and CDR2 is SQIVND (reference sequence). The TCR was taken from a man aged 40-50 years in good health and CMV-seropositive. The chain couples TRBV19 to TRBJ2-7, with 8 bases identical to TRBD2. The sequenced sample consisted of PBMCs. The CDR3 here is CASSPSGTRSYEQYF. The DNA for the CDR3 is TGTGCCAGTAGTCCCTCCGGGACTAGAAGCTACGAGCAGTACTTC.